These 21 T cell receptor beta chains came from one sample sequenced in a study of T-cell reconstitution after alpha-beta-depleted transplantation in children. Unique molecular identifiers were incorporated into the prepared TCRbeta library. TCRdb processed the PCR reads anew with MiXCR; each CDR3 protein has one entry. The sample has roughly 500,000 distinct CDR3 sequences; 32% are singletons. The specimen was PBMCs from the stem cell graft donor, collected from the stem cell graft. Receptors originate from a human donor who donated a stem cell graft to a child with aplastic anemia.

This clonotype was seen only a few times. The rearrangement uses TRBV27 and TRBJ2-1; a possible D gene is TRBD2 (6 bases). CDR1 is MNHEY and CDR2 is SMNVEV in the germline V gene (reference sequence). V lost 5 bases and J 5 bases, leaving 19 bases between the germline ends. The CDR3 is made up of 16 amino acids. The CDR3 protein is CASSPFSYGGDNEQFF. The CDR3 DNA sequence: TGTGCCAGCAGTCCCTTTAGCTACGGGGGAGACAATGAGCAGTTCTTC.

V usage is TRBV5-1 and J usage is TRBJ2-5, with 13 bases that match TRBD2. J was trimmed by 5 bases and V by 3 bases; bases with no gene match: 19. Germline CDR1 reads SGHRS; CDR2 reads YFSETQ. The CDR3 runs to 20 residues. The CDR3 DNA sequence: TGCGCCAGCAGCTCCAATCACCCGGGACTAGCGGGATCCTTGGGGGAGACCCAGTACTTC. It is translated as CASSSNHPGLAGSLGETQYF.

The chain links TRBV19 to TRBJ1-5; D ambiguous. The germline V and J ends were trimmed by 5 bases and 9 bases, with 14 bases remaining between them. CDR1 is LNHDA, CDR2 SQIVND, per germline (reference sequence). This CDR3 has 13 amino acids. DNA of the CDR3: TGTGCCAGTAGTCAGGAGGGAAGACGGCCCCAGCATTTT. It yields the protein CASSQEGRRPQHF.

The chain carries TRBV9 and TRBJ2-1, with 14 bases that match TRBD2. Looked up from germline, CDR1 is SGDLS and CDR2 is YYNGEE. With 4 bases clipped from V and 7 bases from J, the junction kept 10 bases outside the gene matches. The CDR3 has 17 residues. The CDR3 coding sequence is TGTGCCAGCAGCTCAGGAGTGGGACTAGCGGGAGTGAATGAGCAGTTCTTC. Its translation is CASSSGVGLAGVNEQFF.

The sample holds many counts of this clonotype. The chain joins TRBV6-1 to TRBJ2-5; D assignment may be TRBD1 or TRBD2 (5 bases each). V lost 5 bases and J lost 5, with 12 bases in between. The CDR3 consists of 13 residues. CDR1 MNHNS and CDR2 SASEGT come from the germline V gene. The CDR3 region is CASSTGRVETQYF. DNA for the CDR3: TGTGCCAGCAGTACGGGACGAGTGGAGACCCAGTACTTC.

The chain couples TRBV4-3 to TRBJ1-2, with D possibly being TRBD1 (6 bases). V shed 3 bases and J shed 3 bases, with 17 bases lying between them. CDR1 and CDR2 (germline): LGHNA, YSLEER. This CDR3 is 16 amino acids long. The CDR3 nucleotides are TGCGCCAGCAGCCAGGGGGCCACCTATCCATACTATGGCTACACCTTC. Protein sequence: CASSQGATYPYYGYTF.

The chain joins TRBV4-2 to TRBJ2-5; TRBD2 is a possible D gene (5 bases). The germline V gene has CDR1 LGHNA and CDR2 YNFKEQ. The V end was cut by 4 bases, the J end by 6 bases, with 9 bases between. The CDR3 extends over 12 amino acids. The CDR3 spells CASSREGQTQYF. For the CDR3, the DNA is TGTGCCAGCAGCCGAGAGGGCCAGACCCAGTACTTC.

Points on this clonotype: One junction end disagrees with the germline gene, perhaps due to a read error. This chain joins TRBV5-1 and TRBJ1-4, with D possibly matching TRBD1 (5 bases). From germline, CDR1 is SGHRS and CDR2 YFSETQ. CDR3 length: 20 residues. This CDR3 is CAGSLGFAGSNPIANEKLFF. Here the CDR3 DNA reads TGCGCCGGCAGCTTGGGCTTCGCAGGGAGCAATCCTATCGCTAATGAAAAACTGTTTTTT.

The chain links TRBV5-1 to TRBJ1-4; D gene uncertain. The CDR3 has 14 amino acids. The germline V gene encodes CDR1 SGHRS and CDR2 YFSETQ. Trimming removed 0 bases from V and 8 bases from J, with 11 bases in between. CDR3 coding DNA: TGCGCCAGCAGCTTGGTGGTGGGCAGGGAAAAACTGTTTTTT. Translation gives CASSLVVGREKLFF.

This rearrangement joins TRBV7-9 to TRBJ1-1, with D unresolved. V lost 2 bases to trimming and J lost 5 bases, with 9 bases between them. The CDR3 is 13 residues long. Per germline, CDR1 SEHNR and CDR2 FQNEAQ (reference sequence). The CDR3 region is CASSLTRVTEAFF. The CDR3 DNA is TGTGCCAGCAGCTTAACGCGGGTGACTGAAGCTTTCTTT.

This CDR3 is CSGSREGPTDTQYF. CDR3 DNA sequence: TGCAGTGGTAGTCGGGAGGGCCCGACAGATACGCAGTATTTT. The rearrangement links TRBV20-1 to TRBJ2-3, with 8 bases fitting TRBD2. The CDR3 loop spans 14 amino acids. Trimming removed 7 bases from V and 3 bases from J; junction bases left unmatched: 9. CDR1 and CDR2 (germline): DFQATT, SNEGSKA (reference sequence).

This clonotype was seen only once. The chain joins TRBV7-2 to TRBJ2-3; TRBD2 matches at 8 bases. The CDR3 contains 15 residues. The ends lost 3 bases at V and 2 bases at J; junction bases unmatched: 4. The V gene's germline CDR1 is SGHTA and CDR2 FQGNSA. The CDR3 nucleotides read TGTGCCAGCAGCTTTCAGCGGGGGAACACAGATACGCAGTATTTT. Its translation: CASSFQRGNTDTQYF.

V gene TRBV7-2 combines with J gene TRBJ2-2; weak D call: TRBD2 (6 bases). Between the trimmed V and J ends, which lost 10 bases and 7 bases, there was a span of 16 bases. The CDR3 loop spans 13 amino acids. The germline CDR1 and CDR2 sequences are SGHTA and FQGNSA. CDR3 nucleotide sequence: TGTGCCACCGCGCTTAGGAGGGGCGGGGAGCTGTTTTTT. Translation: CATALRRGGELFF.

The chain employs TRBV7-2 and TRBJ2-1; TRBD1 aligns across 12 bases. The V segment lost 2 bases and the J segment 9 bases; nucleotides outside the gene matches: 8. CDR1 is SGHTA and CDR2 is FQGNSA in the germline V gene. The CDR3 has 16 residues. CDR3 DNA: TGTGCCAGCAGCTTATGGGACAGGGGGCTGCACAGTGAGCAGTTCTTC. Its translation is CASSLWDRGLHSEQFF.

The chain combines TRBV20-1 with TRBJ2-4; D is possibly TRBD1 (5 bases). With 7 bases removed from V and 1 base from J, the gap between germline ends came to 11 bases. CDR3 length: 13 residues. Per germline, CDR1 DFQATT and CDR2 SNEGSKA (reference sequence). The CDR3 protein is CSVPNRAKNIQYF. CDR3 coding DNA: TGCAGTGTTCCCAACAGGGCCAAAAACATTCAGTACTTC.

This chain links TRBV3-1 with TRBJ2-7; no clear D. The CDR3 contains 14 residues. The germline V gene encodes CDR1 LGHDT and CDR2 YNNKEL (reference sequence). Trimming removed 4 bases at V and 4 bases at J, with 14 bases between. The CDR3 spells CASSPPLEPYEQYF. CDR3 nucleotides: TGTGCCAGCAGCCCCCCTTTAGAGCCTTACGAGCAGTACTTC.

This clonotype was picked up a small number of times. The CDR3 nucleotides are TGTGCCAGCAGTGTGAACAGTCAACCTAGCACAGATACGCAGTATTTT. Its translation is CASSVNSQPSTDTQYF. This chain links TRBV6-1 with TRBJ2-3; D is unclear. This CDR3 contains 16 residues. V dropped 4 bases and J dropped 0 bases, with 14 bases sitting between them. Germline CDR1 and CDR2: MNHNS and SASEGT.

This chain connects TRBV7-7 to TRBJ2-2; D gene unclear. Germline V gene sequence: CDR1 SSHAT, CDR2 FNYEAQ (reference sequence). The CDR3 consists of 13 residues. V shed 1 base and J shed 7 bases, with 7 bases lying between them. The CDR3 loop is CASSLGVGGELFF. CDR3 nucleotides: TGTGCCAGCAGCTTAGGGGTGGGCGGGGAGCTGTTTTTT.

This clonotype was counted only a few times. The rearrangement joins TRBV5-5 to TRBJ2-3, with 7 positions matching TRBD2. Trimming took 0 bases from V and 5 from J; bases not matched to a gene: 9. The CDR3 totals 16 residues. Germline values: CDR1 SGHKS, CDR2 YYEKEE (reference sequence). The CDR3 loop is CASSLVEGGSGDTQYF. The CDR3 DNA reads TGTGCCAGCAGCTTGGTTGAGGGCGGGAGTGGAGATACGCAGTATTTT.

This chain joins TRBV5-4 and TRBJ1-1; maybe TRBD1 (6 bases). Trimming cost V 0 bases and J 0 bases, with 9 bases left between them. CDR1 and CDR2 from the germline V gene are SGHNT and YYREEE (reference sequence). The CDR3 has 15 residues. The chain's CDR3 is CASSLAQGMNTEAFF. The CDR3, as DNA: TGTGCCAGCAGCTTGGCCCAGGGGATGAACACTGAAGCTTTCTTT.

The chain joins TRBV12-3 or TRBV12-4 to TRBJ2-5, with 8 nucleotides matching TRBD1. This CDR3 comprises 14 residues. V lost 6 bases and J lost 1; bases outside the gene matches: 4. CDR3 residues: CASSRQGAQETQYF. In DNA, the CDR3 is TGTGCCAGCAGCCGGCAGGGGGCCCAAGAGACCCAGTACTTC.